These 3 T cell receptor beta chains were all obtained from the same sample, sequenced in a study of T cell responses to AZD1222 COVID-19 vaccine. Here immunoSEQ multiplex PCR was the method, and the copy in TCRdb shows in-frame clones only, minus some. The table records 120,000 or so clones, less than 90% of them present only once. This material consisted of peripheral blood, taken on day 0 of AZD1222 vaccination. The receptors stem from an adult in good health.

This chain links TRBV24-1 with TRBJ1-2, with 8 positions matching TRBD1. Looked up from germline, CDR1 is KGHDR and CDR2 is SFDVKD. The CDR3 is made up of 17 amino acids. V shed 5 bases, J shed 5 bases, and the junction held 15 bases outside the gene matches. The CDR3 DNA is TGTGCCACCAGTGGCCCCACCGGGACAGGTGGATGGTATGGCTACACCTTC. Protein sequence: CATSGPTGTGGWYGYTF.

The genes are TRBV9 and TRBJ1-5; possibly TRBD1 for D (6 bases). There are 18 residues in the CDR3. Trimming stripped 0 bases from V and 5 bases from J, with 21 bases between. The germline V gene encodes CDR1 SGDLS and CDR2 YYNGEE. The CDR3 nucleotides are TGTGCCAGCAGCGTAGTTGAAAAAGAGGGGGGTTCCGATCAGCCCCAGCATTTT. It yields the protein CASSVVEKEGGSDQPQHF.

The chain uses TRBV27 and TRBJ1-1, with D possibly matching TRBD1 (5 bases). The V and J ends lost 6 bases and 5 bases respectively, with 22 bases between them. CDR3 length equals 16 residues. CDR1 is MNHEY, CDR2 SMNVEV, per germline (reference sequence). The CDR3 protein is CASSLKAGGLVTEAFF. Here the CDR3 DNA reads TGTGCCAGCAGCCTAAAGGCTGGGGGTTTGGTTACTGAAGCTTTCTTT.